The 9 T cell receptor beta chains given below trace back to one sample, sequenced in a study of technical replicates of blood from several donors. TCRdb's table, derived via immunoSEQ multiplex PCR, lists solely in-frame clones and lacks some. The table lists some 100,000 clones, nearly 96% of them singletons, with approximately 0.21% in the top ten. Specimen: T cells isolated from PBMCs. The receptor set was obtained from a human donor in good health.

This clone was detected once. The CDR3 nucleotides are TGTGCCAGCAGCATTCCCGGGGGCACCGGGGAGCTGTTTTTT. As protein: CASSIPGGTGELFF. This chain joins TRBV21-1 and TRBJ2-2; the table's D call TRBD2 went unverified against the DNA. TRBV21-1 is noted as a pseudogene. CDR3 length equals 14 residues.

The rearrangement links TRBV6-5 to TRBJ2-5, with D possibly matching TRBD2 (6 bases). Germline CDR1 MNHEY, CDR2 SVGAGI. This CDR3 is built from 14 residues. V dropped 4 bases and J dropped 6 bases, with 15 bases sitting between them. The CDR3 is CASSSGTLGKTQYF. The DNA for the CDR3 is TGTGCCAGCAGTTCCGGGACTTTAGGGAAGACCCAGTACTTC.

The J gene is TRBJ1-1, the V gene TRBV19; D is unclear. Trimming cost V 2 bases and J 1 base, with 5 bases left between them. Germline CDR1 LNHDA, CDR2 SQIVND (reference sequence). There are 13 residues in the CDR3. The CDR3 is CASSISGNTEAFF. The CDR3 DNA reads as TGTGCCAGTAGTATATCAGGGAACACTGAAGCTTTCTTT.

The genes are TRBV6-5 and TRBJ2-1, with 9 bases identical to TRBD2. V lost 4 bases to trimming and J lost 12 bases; unmatched junction nucleotides: 7. Germline CDR1 reads MNHEY; CDR2 reads SVGAGI. The CDR3 covers 13 residues. CDR3 loop: CASSSPTSGWQFF. For the CDR3, the DNA is TGTGCCAGCAGTTCTCCGACTAGCGGATGGCAGTTCTTC.

The chain recombines TRBV4-1 with TRBJ2-3, with TRBD1 as a possible D gene (6 bases). CDR3 length: 15 amino acids. Germline loops: CDR1 MGHRA, CDR2 YSYEKL. Trimming pared 1 base from V and 1 base from J, leaving 9 bases between. The CDR3 region has the DNA TGCGCCAGCAGCCAAGTTGGGGGCGGCACAGATACGCAGTATTTT. It translates to CASSQVGGGTDTQYF.

The chain is built from TRBV6-1 and TRBJ2-1, with D perhaps matching TRBD2 (6 bases). V lost 1 base and J lost 10, with 14 bases in between. This CDR3 contains 14 residues. Germline lookup yields CDR1 MNHNS and CDR2 SASEGT. This chain's CDR3 is CASSEVGGVEEQFF. The CDR3 region has the DNA TGTGCCAGCAGTGAAGTCGGGGGAGTGGAGGAGCAGTTCTTC.

The CDR3 region has the DNA TGTGCCAGCAGTGCCATTGCCTGGGGCGCAGAAGAGACCCAGTACTTC. Protein: CASSAIAWGAEETQYF. V usage is TRBV2 and J usage is TRBJ2-5; maybe TRBD1 (5 bases). Per germline, CDR1 SNHLY and CDR2 FYNNEI. The V end was cut by 4 bases, the J end by 3 bases, with 18 bases between. There are 16 residues in the CDR3.

This sequence joins TRBV9 and TRBJ2-1; D remains ambiguous. This CDR3 comprises 14 residues. Trimming pared 0 bases from V and 10 bases from J, leaving 14 bases between. CDR1 and CDR2 from the germline V gene are SGDLS and YYNGEE. CDR3 DNA sequence: TGTGCCAGCAGCGTAGGCCGTAACTCGTGGGAGCAGTTCTTC. Translation: CASSVGRNSWEQFF.

The chain carries TRBV15 and TRBJ2-5; D gene uncertain. V lost 2 bases, J lost 5 bases, and 15 bases lay in between. Germline V lookup: CDR1 LNHNV, CDR2 YYDKDF (reference sequence). This CDR3 has 15 amino acids. The CDR3 spells CATSRTVSPRETQYF. Here the CDR3 DNA reads TGTGCCACCAGCAGAACAGTTTCCCCACGGGAGACCCAGTACTTC.